A selection of T cell receptor beta chains follows, all from one sample in a study of cytomegalovirus exposure and HLA in healthy donors. The data were produced by immunoSEQ multiplex PCR, yet TCRdb's version contains in-frame clones alone and is incomplete. The data hold around 100,000 clones, with 65% to 80% observed a single time. Sequenced sample: PBMCs. The receptor set was obtained from a woman aged 50 to 65 in good health and CMV-seropositive. CDR3s include the opening cysteine and the closing phenylalanine or tryptophan. A D gene is named only where the DNA matches it firmly. For some rows the clone size is stated as once, few or many, or as a class when expanded; others skip it.

d_call j_call v_call clone_size cdr3_aa cdr3_nt
NA TRBJ2-1 TRBV18 NA CASSPRTSSYNEQFF TGTGCCAGCTCGCCTCGGACATCCTCCTACAATGAGCAGTTCTTC
TRBD1 TRBJ2-1 TRBV11-2 NA CASSFRDRNNEQFF TGTGCCAGCAGCTTCCGGGACAGGAACAATGAGCAGTTCTTC
TRBD1 TRBJ2-1 TRBV10-3 few CASGSGTESSYNEQFF TGTGCCTCGGGGAGTGGGACAGAGAGTTCCTACAATGAGCAGTTCTTC
TRBD2 TRBJ2-7 TRBV30 NA CAWNGGGRYEQYF TGTGCCTGGAACGGGGGAGGGAGGTACGAGCAGTACTTC
NA TRBJ2-3 TRBV7-9 once CASSPRIGEVDTQYF TGTGCCAGCAGCCCTCGGATTGGGGAGGTAGATACGCAGTATTTT
NA TRBJ1-2 TRBV5-6 NA CASSRDGPRRGYGYTF TGTGCCAGCAGCAGAGACGGACCCCGGCGGGGCTATGGCTACACCTTC
TRBD2 TRBJ2-5 TRBV7-9 few CASSPGTSGRAKDRETQYF TGTGCCAGCAGCCCCGGGACTAGCGGGAGGGCTAAGGACCGGGAGACCCAGTACTTC
TRBD1 TRBJ1-2 TRBV5-4 NA CASSLGTGTGYGYTF TGTGCCAGCAGCTTGGGGACCGGGACAGGCTATGGCTACACCTTC
TRBD2 TRBJ2-1 TRBV5-1 few CASSLDGGTNNEQFF TGCGCCAGCAGCTTGGATGGGGGGACTAACAATGAGCAGTTCTTC
NA TRBJ2-1 TRBV9 NA CASSVGGPQQFF TGTGCCAGCAGCGTAGGCGGCCCCCAGCAGTTCTTC
TRBD2 TRBJ2-1 TRBV19 few CASSWTSGRITHNEQFF TGTGCCAGTAGCTGGACTAGCGGGAGGATCACACACAATGAGCAGTTCTTC
TRBD1 TRBJ2-1 TRBV5-1 NA CASSPTGGSRDEQFF TGCGCCAGCAGCCCCACAGGGGGGTCTAGGGATGAGCAGTTCTTC
NA TRBJ1-2 TRBV5-8 NA CASSLGAPNYGYTF TGTGCCAGCAGCCTGGGGGCTCCTAACTATGGCTACACCTTC
NA TRBJ1-1 TRBV19 few CASSIKGEAFF TGTGCCAGTAGTATAAAGGGGGAAGCTTTCTTT
TRBD2 TRBJ2-1 TRBV5-1 NA CASSDGLAGSDEQFF TGTGCCAGCAGCGATGGACTAGCGGGAAGTGATGAGCAGTTCTTC
NA TRBJ1-1 TRBV13 NA CASSIQGNTEAFF TGTGCCAGCAGCATACAGGGGAACACTGAAGCTTTCTTT
NA TRBJ2-7 TRBV18 once CASSPLEGSSYEQYF TGTGCCAGCTCACCACTGGAGGGGAGCTCCTACGAGCAGTACTTC
TRBD1 TRBJ2-7 TRBV14 NA CASSQEAGQGDEQYF TGTGCCAGCAGCCAAGAAGCGGGACAGGGCGACGAGCAGTACTTC
NA TRBJ2-3 TRBV25-1 NA CASSEWEDTQYF TGTGCCAGCAGTGAATGGGAGGATACGCAGTATTTT
NA TRBJ1-3 TRBV4-1 NA CASSPEPSGSSGNTIYF TGCGCCAGCAGCCCTGAACCGTCGGGGAGCTCTGGAAACACCATATATTTT
TRBD2 TRBJ2-1 TRBV11-3 NA CASSFRTSGGAANEQFF TGTGCCAGCAGCTTTCGGACTAGCGGGGGGGCAGCCAATGAGCAGTTCTTC
NA TRBJ2-1 TRBV5-1 once CASSSNYRADEQFF TGCGCCAGCAGCTCTAACTACAGGGCCGATGAGCAGTTCTTC
TRBD2 TRBJ2-1 TRBV10-1 NA CASSKSIAGGAVGEQFF TGCGCCAGCAGTAAATCCATAGCGGGGGGGGCCGTGGGTGAGCAGTTCTTC
TRBD2 TRBJ2-1 TRBV9 NA CASSISSGGGSYNEQFF TGTGCCAGCAGCATTTCGAGCGGGGGGGGGTCCTACAATGAGCAGTTCTTC
TRBD2 TRBJ2-5 TRBV9 NA CASSRSPLLAGQETQYF TGTGCCAGCAGCCGCTCTCCCTTACTAGCGGGGCAAGAGACCCAGTACTTC
NA TRBJ1-1 TRBV6-6 NA CASSPIRGSETEAFF TGTGCCAGCAGTCCGATCAGGGGAAGCGAGACTGAAGCTTTCTTT
NA TRBJ2-2 TRBV11-1 NA CASSLTRGLTGELFF TGTGCCAGCAGCTTAACCCGGGGACTCACCGGGGAGCTGTTTTTT
NA TRBJ1-1 TRBV9 NA CASSPRLGDTEAFF TGTGCCAGCAGCCCCCGTCTCGGTGACACTGAAGCTTTCTTT
TRBD1 TRBJ1-1 TRBV18 NA CASSPQDREAFF TGTGCCAGCTCACCACAGGACAGGGAAGCTTTCTTT
NA TRBJ1-5 TRBV6-1 few CASSEGRSNQPQHF TGTGCCAGCAGTGAGGGGAGGAGCAATCAGCCCCAGCATTTT
NA TRBJ2-7 TRBV14 NA CASSVGRSNEQYF TGTGCCAGCAGCGTGGGGAGAAGCAACGAGCAGTACTTC
NA TRBJ2-1 TRBV10-3 NA CAISESGSPYNEQFF TGTGCCATCAGTGAGTCGGGGAGTCCCTACAATGAGCAGTTCTTC
NA TRBJ1-1 TRBV11-2 once CASSSQGMANTEAFF TGTGCCAGCAGCTCACAGGGAATGGCGAACACTGAAGCTTTCTTT
TRBD1 TRBJ1-1 TRBV11-2 NA CASSLERQGRAFF TGTGCCAGCAGCTTAGAGCGACAGGGCCGGGCTTTCTTT
TRBD2 TRBJ2-7 TRBV2 NA CASSGRTSGSYEQYF TGTGCCAGCAGTGGCCGGACTAGCGGGTCTTACGAGCAGTACTTC
TRBD1 TRBJ1-2 TRBV5-4 NA CASSSSGQNYGYTF TGTGCCAGCAGTTCGTCGGGACAGAATTATGGCTACACCTTC
NA TRBJ2-5 TRBV7-8 NA CASSLERETQYF TGTGCCAGCAGTCTAGAACGGGAGACCCAGTACTTC
NA TRBJ2-1 TRBV9 NA CASSVDGRSNEQFF TGTGCCAGCAGCGTAGACGGGAGATCCAATGAGCAGTTCTTC
NA TRBJ2-7 TRBV7-9 NA CASGGNYEQYF TGTGCCAGCGGCGGTAACTACGAGCAGTACTTC
TRBD2 TRBJ2-1 TRBV11-3 NA CASSLDSSGLSSYNEQFF TGTGCCAGCAGCTTAGATTCTAGCGGGCTGAGCTCCTACAATGAGCAGTTCTTC
NA TRBJ1-6 TRBV7-6 NA CASSPSGNSPLHF TGTGCCAGCAGCCCCTCGGGGAATTCACCCCTCCACTTT
NA TRBJ1-3 TRBV18 NA CASSPPGRAGNTIYF TGTGCCAGCTCACCACCCGGCAGGGCTGGAAACACCATATATTTT
TRBD1 TRBJ1-2 TRBV7-8 NA CASSVDRGGGYTF TGTGCCAGCAGCGTTGACAGGGGTGGTGGCTACACCTTC
TRBD1 TRBJ2-7 TRBV2 NA CASSSGTGNNEQYF TGTGCCAGCAGTTCCGGGACAGGGAACAACGAGCAGTACTTC
NA TRBJ1-4 TRBV2 NA CASSEGQINEKLFF TGTGCCAGCAGTGAAGGACAGATAAATGAAAAACTGTTTTTT
NA TRBJ1-1 TRBV19 NA CASSITDTTEAFF TGTGCCAGTAGTATTACGGACACCACTGAAGCTTTCTTT
TRBD2 TRBJ2-2 TRBV4-1 NA CASSLFPGTSGNHVGELFF TGCGCCAGCAGCCTGTTTCCCGGGACTAGCGGGAATCATGTCGGGGAGCTGTTTTTT
TRBD1 TRBJ1-2 TRBV6-6 NA CASSYPTGGDYGYTF TGTGCCAGCAGTTACCCCACAGGGGGCGACTATGGCTACACCTTC
NA TRBJ2-1 TRBV2 NA CASSDFEAAYNEQFF TGTGCCAGCAGTGATTTCGAGGCGGCCTACAATGAGCAGTTCTTC
NA TRBJ2-2 TRBV5-6 NA CASSGPGTPTGELFF TGTGCCAGCAGCGGTCCCGGGACACCAACCGGGGAGCTGTTTTTT
NA TRBJ1-1 TRBV27 NA CASTRPRVSGAFF TGTGCCAGCACCCGGCCCCGGGTCTCCGGGGCTTTCTTT
TRBD1 TRBJ1-2 TRBV14 NA CASSPRDRGYGYTF TGTGCCAGCAGCCCCCGGGACAGGGGATATGGCTACACCTTC
TRBD1 TRBJ2-7 TRBV11-2 NA CASSHSGTGHYEQYF TGTGCCAGCAGCCACTCCGGGACAGGACACTACGAGCAGTACTTC
TRBD1 TRBJ2-7 TRBV7-9 NA CASSPTGTGGTYEQYF TGTGCCAGCAGCCCAACCGGGACAGGGGGAACCTACGAGCAGTACTTC
TRBD1 TRBJ2-5 TRBV6-1 NA CASTRTGRETQYF TGTGCCAGCACTAGGACAGGGCGGGAGACCCAGTACTTC
TRBD1 TRBJ2-4 TRBV18 NA CASSPRQGTKNIQYF TGTGCCAGCTCACCCCGACAGGGGACCAAAAACATTCAGTACTTC
NA TRBJ1-4 TRBV7-9 NA CSSSSSSREKLFF TGTTCCAGCAGCTCCTCGAGTCGCGAAAAACTGTTTTTT